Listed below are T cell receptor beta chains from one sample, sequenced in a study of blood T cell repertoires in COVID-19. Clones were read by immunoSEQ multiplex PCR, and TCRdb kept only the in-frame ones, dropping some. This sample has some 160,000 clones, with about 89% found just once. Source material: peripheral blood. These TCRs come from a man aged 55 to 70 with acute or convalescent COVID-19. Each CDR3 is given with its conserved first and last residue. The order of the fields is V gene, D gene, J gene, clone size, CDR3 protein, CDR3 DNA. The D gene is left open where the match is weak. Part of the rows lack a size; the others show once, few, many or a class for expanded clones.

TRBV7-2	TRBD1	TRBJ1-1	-	CASSTRQGKAFF	TGTGCCAGCAGCACTCGACAGGGGAAGGCTTTCTTT
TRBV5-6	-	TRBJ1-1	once	CASSLRWGEAFF	TGTGCCAGCAGCTTGCGTTGGGGGGAGGCTTTCTTT
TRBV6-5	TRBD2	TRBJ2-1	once	CASSERGAPYNEQFF	TGTGCCAGCAGCGAGCGGGGGGCACCCTACAATGAGCAGTTCTTC
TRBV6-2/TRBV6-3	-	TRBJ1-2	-	CASSYGGFRGYTF	TGTGCCAGCAGTTACGGGGGGTTCCGAGGCTACACCTTC
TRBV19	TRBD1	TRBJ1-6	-	CASSIAARGDSPLHF	TGTGCCAGTAGTATCGCGGCCAGGGGGGATTCACCCCTCCACTTT
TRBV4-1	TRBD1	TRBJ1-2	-	CASSQPNRQGARGGYTF	TGCGCCAGCAGCCAACCCAACCGACAGGGGGCGCGGGGAGGCTACACCTTC
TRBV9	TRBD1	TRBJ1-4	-	CASSPPPGTGGSESEKLFF	TGTGCCAGCAGCCCTCCTCCCGGGACAGGGGGTAGTGAGAGTGAAAAACTGTTTTTT
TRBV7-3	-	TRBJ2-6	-	CASSYPSVSGANVLTF	TGTGCCAGCAGCTACCCTAGTGTCTCTGGGGCCAACGTCCTGACTTTC
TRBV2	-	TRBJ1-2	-	CASRLRGNYGYTF	TGTGCCAGCAGGCTCAGGGGTAACTATGGCTACACCTTC
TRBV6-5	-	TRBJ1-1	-	CASWRGWAEAFF	TGTGCCAGCTGGCGGGGTTGGGCTGAAGCTTTCTTT
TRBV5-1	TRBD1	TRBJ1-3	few	CASSLAQGRNTIYF	TGCGCCAGCAGCTTGGCACAGGGGAGGAACACCATATATTTT
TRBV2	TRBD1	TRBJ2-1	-	CASPKGQGSGNEQFF	TGTGCCAGCCCGAAAGGACAGGGATCCGGCAATGAGCAGTTCTTC
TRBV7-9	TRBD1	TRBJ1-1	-	CASSPSRGNRGLDEAFF	TGTGCCAGCAGCCCCAGCAGGGGGAACAGGGGGCTTGATGAAGCTTTCTTT
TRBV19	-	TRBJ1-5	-	CASSQTGFSNQPQHF	TGTGCCAGTAGCCAAACAGGGTTTAGCAATCAGCCCCAGCATTTT
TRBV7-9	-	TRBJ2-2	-	CASNSAGSNTGELFF	TGTGCCAGCAATAGCGCTGGGTCGAACACCGGGGAGCTGTTTTTT
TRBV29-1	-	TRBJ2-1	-	CSGGWRNEQFF	TGCAGCGGGGGGTGGAGGAATGAGCAGTTCTTC
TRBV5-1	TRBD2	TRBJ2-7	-	CASSQGGLAGSSYEQYF	TGCGCCAGCAGCCAGGGAGGACTAGCGGGGAGCTCCTACGAGCAGTACTTC
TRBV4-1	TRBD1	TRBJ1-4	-	CASSHSQGANNEKLFF	TGCGCCAGCAGCCATAGCCAGGGGGCAAATAATGAAAAACTGTTTTTT
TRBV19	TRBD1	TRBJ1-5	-	CASSIFGTGHQPQHF	TGTGCCAGTAGTATCTTTGGGACAGGACATCAGCCCCAGCATTTT
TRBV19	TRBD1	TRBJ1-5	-	CASSSTTGVWNQPQHF	TGTGCCAGTAGTTCCACCACAGGGGTTTGGAATCAGCCCCAGCATTTT
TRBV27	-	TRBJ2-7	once	CASRGRGGGSYEQYF	TGTGCCAGCAGGGGGCGGGGCGGAGGATCCTACGAGCAGTACTTC
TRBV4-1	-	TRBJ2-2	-	CASSQLGGVTGELFF	TGCGCCAGCAGCCAACTAGGGGGGGTCACCGGGGAGCTGTTTTTT
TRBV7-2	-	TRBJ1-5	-	CASSYSENQPQHF	TGTGCCAGCAGCTACAGTGAAAATCAGCCCCAGCATTTT
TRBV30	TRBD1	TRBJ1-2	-	CAWSPGTAHGYTF	TGTGCCTGGAGCCCTGGGACAGCCCATGGCTACACCTTC
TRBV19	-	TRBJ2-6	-	CASSIRGGANVLTF	TGTGCCAGTAGCATCAGGGGTGGGGCCAACGTCCTGACTTTC
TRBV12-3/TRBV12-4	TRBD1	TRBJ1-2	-	CASSQDRVGYTF	TGTGCCAGCAGCCAGGACAGGGTTGGCTACACCTTC
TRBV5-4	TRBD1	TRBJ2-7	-	CASSLDRGRPYEQYF	TGTGCCAGCAGCTTGGATAGGGGGCGACCCTACGAGCAGTACTTC
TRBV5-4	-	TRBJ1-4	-	CASSSGRGEKLFF	TGTGCCAGCAGCTCCGGGCGGGGGGAAAAACTGTTTTTT
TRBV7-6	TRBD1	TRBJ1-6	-	CASSDQGGSPLHF	TGTGCCAGCAGCGATCAGGGGGGCTCACCCCTCCACTTT
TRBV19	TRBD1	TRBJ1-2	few	CASSLDVGTGKSYGYTF	TGTGCCAGTAGTTTAGACGTGGGGACAGGGAAGAGCTATGGCTACACCTTC
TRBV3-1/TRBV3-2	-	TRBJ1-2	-	CASSQVFSGRSSGYTF	TGTGCCAGCAGCCAAGTGTTTTCGGGTAGAAGCTCTGGCTACACCTTC
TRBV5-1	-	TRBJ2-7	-	CASSSFYEQYF	TGCGCCAGCAGCTCCTTCTACGAGCAGTACTTC
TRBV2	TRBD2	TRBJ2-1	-	CASRGLAGFDEQFF	TGTGCCAGCAGGGGACTAGCGGGGTTCGATGAGCAGTTCTTC
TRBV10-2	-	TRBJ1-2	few	CASKGRGPNWSYGYTF	TGCGCCAGCAAGGGCAGGGGCCCGAATTGGAGCTATGGCTACACCTTC
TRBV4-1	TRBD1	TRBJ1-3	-	CASTATGGGMGNTIYF	TGCGCCAGCACCGCAACGGGAGGGGGCATGGGAAACACCATATATTTT
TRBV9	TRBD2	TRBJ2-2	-	CASRGATSEGELFF	TGTGCCAGCCGCGGGGCGACTAGCGAGGGGGAGCTGTTTTTT
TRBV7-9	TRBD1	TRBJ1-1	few	CASSLGTGETEAFF	TGTGCCAGCAGCTTAGGGACAGGGGAAACTGAAGCTTTCTTT
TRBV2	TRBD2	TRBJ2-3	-	CASLGGERGSTDTQYF	TGTGCCAGCTTGGGCGGAGAGCGGGGGAGCACAGATACGCAGTATTTT
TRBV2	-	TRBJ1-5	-	CASSTGSVSQPQHF	TGTGCCAGCAGTACAGGGAGTGTAAGTCAGCCCCAGCATTTT
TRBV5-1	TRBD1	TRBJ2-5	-	CASSLAGQGVETQYF	TGCGCCAGCAGCTTGGCGGGGCAGGGGGTGGAGACCCAGTACTTC
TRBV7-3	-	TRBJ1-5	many	CASSLTSSQPQHF	TGTGCCAGCAGCTTAACTTCGAGTCAGCCCCAGCATTTT
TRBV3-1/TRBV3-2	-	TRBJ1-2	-	CASSPRDSGYTF	TGTGCCAGCAGCCCCAGGGATTCGGGCTACACCTTC